The 30 T cell receptor beta chains below were found in one sample sequenced in a study of beta chain features in type 1 diabetes. Reverse transcription of all isolated RNA meant that expressed TCRB transcripts were sequenced. Sequenced by immunoSEQ multiplex PCR; TCRdb stores in-frame clones only, minus some. Of around 500,000 clones detected, about an eighth appear once; the ten largest clones hold 0.035% to 0.05%. The sample was naive CD4+ T cells from blood. Receptors were obtained from a woman aged 18-30 years in good health.

This clone was seen more than once but under ten times. This sequence joins TRBV15 and TRBJ2-6; D ambiguous. CDR3 size: 14 residues. V lost 8 bases and J lost 1, with 9 bases in between. Looked up from germline, CDR1 is LNHNV and CDR2 is YYDKDF (reference sequence). As DNA, the CDR3 is TGTGCCACCTCCCGGTTGTCTGGGGCCAACGTCCTGACTTTC. Its protein product is CATSRLSGANVLTF.

This clone was detected only a few times. The rearrangement joins TRBV20-1 to TRBJ2-5; D is possibly TRBD2 (5 bases). The germline V gene encodes CDR1 DFQATT and CDR2 SNEGSKA (reference sequence). This CDR3 is 11 amino acids long. In DNA form, the CDR3 reads TGCACCGGAGGAGAGGGAGAGACCCAGTACTTC. Encoded protein: CTGGEGETQYF.

This chain connects TRBV4-1 to TRBJ2-3; 9 bases are shared with TRBD2. The CDR3 spans 17 residues. The germline V gene encodes CDR1 MGHRA and CDR2 YSYEKL. V lost 0 bases and J lost 3; bases outside the gene matches: 7. The CDR3 sequence is CASSQEHGTSWTDTQYF. Here the CDR3 DNA reads TGCGCCAGCAGCCAAGAACACGGGACTAGCTGGACAGATACGCAGTATTTT.

The J gene is TRBJ2-1, the V gene TRBV7-2; 7 nucleotides agree with TRBD2. The CDR3 has 15 residues. The ends lost 4 bases at V and 4 bases at J; junction bases unmatched: 7. In germline, CDR1 is SGHTA, CDR2 FQGNSA. The CDR3 DNA reads TGTGCCAGCAGCTCCTTGGGACTACGTTACAATGAGCAGTTCTTC. It specifies CASSSLGLRYNEQFF.

This clone was recorded a few times. The chain recombines TRBV7-2 with TRBJ2-1; D tentatively fits TRBD1 or TRBD2 (6 bases each). CDR1 and CDR2 (germline): SGHTA, FQGNSA. V was cut by 5 bases and J by 4 bases, with 18 bases left in between. The CDR3 has 16 residues. Here the CDR3 DNA reads TGTGCCAGCAGCCCCCCAGGGGTAGCGGAGTACAATGAGCAGTTCTTC. This sequence encodes CASSPPGVAEYNEQFF.

This clone came up a few times. The V and J genes are TRBV30 and TRBJ2-7; TRBD1 matches at 11 bases. This CDR3 has 15 amino acids. CDR1 and CDR2 (germline): GTSNPN, SVGIG (reference sequence). With V trimmed by 4 bases and J by 6 bases, 11 bases remained unmatched. The CDR3 DNA is TGTGCCTGGATCCCGGCAGGGACAGGGGGTTTCGAGCAGTACTTC. This translates into CAWIPAGTGGFEQYF. Together with reference TRBV30 and TRBJ2-7, the CDR3 gives the full variable domain: SQTIHQWPATLVQPVGSPLSLECTVEGTSNPNLYWYRQAAGRGLQLLFYSVGIGQISSEVPQNLSASRPQDRQFILSSKKLLLSDSGFYLCAWIPAGTGGFEQYFGPGTRLTVT.

This clone was counted a few times. The V gene is TRBV29-1, the J gene TRBJ1-2, with D possibly matching TRBD1 (5 bases). Germline CDR1 SQVTM, CDR2 ANQGSEA. This CDR3 has 11 residues. The V end lost 5 bases, the J end lost 5 bases, and 9 bases lay between the germline ends. The CDR3 is CSVSGLYGYTF. The CDR3 nucleotides are TGCAGCGTTTCAGGGCTATATGGCTACACCTTC.

This clone was seen more than once but under ten times. The chain carries TRBV20-1 and TRBJ1-2; D may be TRBD1 (5 bases). CDR3 length equals 11 residues. V lost 6 bases and J lost 8, with 13 bases in between. The germline V gene has CDR1 DFQATT and CDR2 SNEGSKA (reference sequence). In DNA, the CDR3 is TGCAGTGCAAAAAGGGACCACGGCTACACCTTC. Translated: CSAKRDHGYTF.

This clone occurred a few times. The chain couples TRBV19 to TRBJ1-2, with D perhaps TRBD1 (6 bases). CDR3 length: 15 amino acids. Germline values: CDR1 LNHDA, CDR2 SQIVND (reference sequence). Trimming left V 1 base short and J 3 bases short, with 12 bases between. The CDR3 here is CASSIAQGDYYGYTF. The CDR3 DNA reads TGTGCCAGTAGTATAGCACAGGGCGACTACTATGGCTACACCTTC.

This clone appeared a few times. The V gene is TRBV19, the J gene TRBJ2-1; possibly TRBD1 for D (5 bases). In germline, CDR1 is LNHDA, CDR2 SQIVND (reference sequence). Trimming took off 4 bases at V and 4 bases at J, with 8 bases between the two ends. The CDR3 length is 13 residues. The chain's CDR3 is CASSTQGYNEQFF. The CDR3 DNA sequence: TGTGCCAGTAGTACGCAGGGATACAATGAGCAGTTCTTC.

The chain links TRBV27 to TRBJ1-2, with D hard to call. V shed 0 bases and J shed 7 bases, with 15 bases lying between them. The CDR3 contains 15 residues. The germline CDR1 and CDR2 sequences are MNHEY and SMNVEV (reference sequence). The CDR3 coding sequence is TGTGCCAGCAGTTTATCAGGGATTCGCGTTAGTGGCTACACCTTC. It translates to CASSLSGIRVSGYTF.

This chain connects TRBV7-9 to TRBJ2-1; D may be TRBD2 (6 bases). The germline V gene encodes CDR1 SEHNR and CDR2 FQNEAQ (reference sequence). V lost 5 bases and J lost 5, with 16 bases in between. The CDR3 is 15 residues long. This CDR3 is CASSPTGLPDNEQFF. The CDR3 DNA follows: TGTGCCAGCAGCCCAACGGGACTTCCGGACAATGAGCAGTTCTTC.

This clone came up many times. This chain links TRBV23-1 with TRBJ2-5; 7 bases fit TRBD1. TRBV23-1 is an open reading frame whose function is uncertain. The CDR3 sequence is 15 residues long. Trimming cost V 3 bases and J 2 bases; bases outside gene matches: 6. CDR3 sequence reads: CASSHDWDRQETQYF. The CDR3 bases are TGCGCCAGCAGTCACGACTGGGACAGACAAGAGACCCAGTACTTC.

The chain uses TRBV2 and TRBJ2-7; D possibly corresponds to TRBD2 (5 bases). The germline V gene has CDR1 SNHLY and CDR2 FYNNEI. The CDR3 has 12 residues. V shed 4 bases and J shed 3 bases, with 7 bases lying between them. The CDR3 DNA is TGTGCCAGCAGTGGGGAGAACTACGAGCAGTACTTC. It codes for CASSGENYEQYF.

This chain connects TRBV29-1 to TRBJ2-7; either TRBD1 or TRBD2 may fit D (8 bases each). CDR3 length: 13 amino acids. Germline lookup yields CDR1 SQVTM and CDR2 ANQGSEA. V was shortened by 4 bases and J by 5 bases, with 15 bases between the two germline ends. CDR3 residues: CSVGRGGQDEQYF. In DNA, the CDR3 is TGCAGCGTTGGTCGGGGGGGACAGGACGAGCAGTACTTC.

The genes are TRBV27 and TRBJ2-5; no clear D gene. Trimming stripped 7 bases from V and 4 bases from J, with 10 bases between. The CDR3 is made up of 12 amino acids. Germline CDR1 is MNHEY and CDR2 is SMNVEV (reference sequence). Here the CDR3 DNA reads TGTGCCAGCAAGTCCCCGAGAGAGACCCAGTACTTC. It yields the protein CASKSPRETQYF.

There are a few counts of this clone. The chain joins TRBV19 to TRBJ2-3; D may be TRBD1 (6 bases). CDR3 length: 14 residues. V gave up 5 bases and J gave up 4 bases, with 13 bases separating them. Germline V CDR1 and CDR2: LNHDA, SQIVND (reference sequence). The CDR3 nucleotides read TGTGCCAGTAGTCCCCGCTGGGGGCCAGATACGCAGTATTTT. As protein: CASSPRWGPDTQYF.

The chain recombines TRBV9 with TRBJ2-1, with D possibly being TRBD1 or TRBD2 (5 bases each). Germline assignment: CDR1 SGDLS and CDR2 YYNGEE. Trimming stripped 3 bases from V and 7 bases from J, with 14 bases between. The CDR3 consists of 14 residues. CDR3 amino acids: CASSAQPGPNEQFF. DNA of the CDR3: TGTGCCAGCAGCGCCCAACCGGGACCAAATGAGCAGTTCTTC.

V and J are TRBV6-5 and TRBJ2-1; the match to TRBD1 covers 8 bases. This CDR3 has 15 amino acids. CDR1 and CDR2 (germline): MNHEY, SVGAGI. The junction had 6 bases not matched to a gene; V was cut back by 2 bases and J by 6 bases. CDR3 protein: CASSYDRGVSNEQFF. In DNA form, the CDR3 reads TGTGCCAGCAGTTACGACAGGGGTGTATCCAATGAGCAGTTCTTC.

There are a few counts of this clone. This rearrangement joins TRBV7-2 to TRBJ1-1; D is unclear. The V end was cut by 3 bases, the J end by 2 bases, with 7 bases between. Germline V gene lookup returns CDR1 SGHTA and CDR2 FQGNSA. The CDR3 runs 13 residues. CDR3 sequence reads: CASSFATNTEAFF. In DNA form, the CDR3 reads TGTGCCAGCAGCTTTGCGACTAACACTGAAGCTTTCTTT.

The table lists this clone with a few counts. The chain combines TRBV27 with TRBJ2-6, with D hard to call. The V end lost 1 base, the J end lost 3 bases, and 7 bases lay between the germline ends. CDR1 is MNHEY, CDR2 SMNVEV, per germline (reference sequence). The CDR3 is 15 amino acids. The CDR3 reads CASSLWGNGANVLTF. DNA for the CDR3: TGTGCCAGCAGTTTATGGGGAAATGGGGCCAACGTCCTGACTTTC.

The chain combines TRBV7-2 with TRBJ1-5; D unresolved. Germline CDR1 SGHTA, CDR2 FQGNSA. The CDR3 has 13 amino acids. V lost 6 bases and J lost 3, with 9 bases in between. CDR3 sequence: CASRPGPNQPQHF. The CDR3 nucleotides are TGTGCCAGCAGACCCGGACCCAATCAGCCCCAGCATTTT.

This clone was seen a few times. This rearrangement joins TRBV2 to TRBJ1-6; a weak D match, TRBD1 (6 bases). The CDR3 covers 12 residues. V was shortened by 10 bases and J by 8 bases, with 12 bases between the two germline ends. CDR1 is SNHLY, CDR2 FYNNEI, per germline. CDR3 amino acids: CANHRTDSPLHF. The DNA for the CDR3 is TGTGCCAACCACCGGACAGATTCACCCCTCCACTTT. The full variable domain, with the rest looked up from reference TRBV2 and TRBJ1-6, is EPEVTQTPSHQVTQMGQEVILRCVPISNHLYFYWYRQILGQKVEFLVSFYNNEISEKSEIFDDQFSVERPDGSNFTLKIRSTKLEDSAMYFCANHRTDSPLHFGNGTRLTVT.

This clone was found many times. This rearrangement joins TRBV9 to TRBJ2-5, with D hard to call. The CDR3 length is 11 residues. V was shortened by 4 bases and J by 3 bases, with 4 bases between the two germline ends. CDR1 and CDR2 from the germline V gene are SGDLS and YYNGEE. The CDR3 protein is CASSREETQYF. The DNA for the CDR3 is TGTGCCAGCAGCAGGGAAGAGACCCAGTACTTC.

The chain uses TRBV29-1 and TRBJ1-1; D perhaps matches TRBD1 (6 bases). The CDR3 spans 12 residues. Trimming shortened V by 3 bases and J by 7 bases, and 12 bases separated the two germline ends. Per the germline V gene, CDR1 is SQVTM and CDR2 is ANQGSEA. CDR3 in amino acids: CSVDNRVGEAFF. CDR3 nucleotide sequence: TGCAGCGTTGATAACAGGGTGGGTGAAGCTTTCTTT.

A few counts support this clone. The gene calls are TRBV7-2 and TRBJ2-3; 7 bases agree with TRBD2. CDR1 SGHTA and CDR2 FQGNSA come from the germline V gene. The V gene end was trimmed by 3 bases and the J gene end by 1 base; junction bases not matched to a gene: 1. This CDR3 has 14 amino acids. This CDR3 is CASSFTSGTDTQYF. CDR3 coding DNA: TGTGCCAGCAGCTTTACTAGCGGCACAGATACGCAGTATTTT.

The sample holds a few counts of this clone. The rearrangement uses TRBV29-1 and TRBJ1-2; 9 bases line up with TRBD1. Trimming took 6 bases from V and 5 from J; bases not matched to a gene: 4. Germline-derived CDR1 and CDR2 are SQVTM and ANQGSEA. The CDR3 is 12 residues long. CDR3 sequence reads: CSVRTGEYGYTF. The CDR3 DNA sequence: TGCAGCGTGAGGACAGGGGAGTATGGCTACACCTTC.

This clone was seen only a few times. This sequence joins TRBV13 and TRBJ1-2; no clear D. The germline V and J ends were trimmed by 3 bases and 5 bases, with 1 base remaining between them. Germline assignment: CDR1 PRHDT and CDR2 FYEKMQ (reference sequence). The CDR3 extends over 10 amino acids. The CDR3 nucleotides are TGTGCCAGCAGCTTTTATGGCTACACCTTC. Amino acids: CASSFYGYTF.

About this clone itself: Germline and junction disagree at one end, which may indicate a read error. The chain recombines TRBV7-9 with TRBJ2-1, with TRBD2 identical over 14 bases. CDR1 is SEHNR and CDR2 is FQNEAQ in the germline V gene (reference sequence). The CDR3 is 18 residues long. The CDR3 loop is CASSPRLTSGRAYHEQFF. The DNA of the CDR3 is TGTGCCAGCAGCCCCCGCCTGACTAGCGGGAGGGCCTACCATGAGCAGTTCTTC. Using reference TRBV7-9 and TRBJ2-1 for the parts outside the CDR3, the full variable domain is DTGVSQNPRHKITKRGQNVTFRCDPISEHNRLYWYRQTLGQGPEFLTYFQNEAQLEKSRLLSDRFSAERPKGSFSTLEIQRTEQGDSAMYLCASSPRLTSGRAYHEQFFGPGTRLTVL.

The rearrangement joins TRBV19 to TRBJ1-5; the D gene is possibly TRBD1 (6 bases). V lost 3 bases and J 5 bases, leaving 17 bases between the germline ends. CDR3 length: 16 residues. Germline CDR1 and CDR2: LNHDA and SQIVND (reference sequence). The CDR3 loop reads CASSMYTGPRDQPQHF. In DNA, the CDR3 is TGTGCCAGTAGTATGTACACAGGGCCTCGGGATCAGCCCCAGCATTTT. The variable domain in full, with the rest retrieved from reference TRBV19 and TRBJ1-5, is DGGITQSPKYLFRKEGQNVTLSCEQNLNHDAMYWYRQDPGQGLRLIYYSQIVNDFQKGDIAEGYSVSREKKESFPLTVTSAQKNPTAFYLCASSMYTGPRDQPQHFGDGTRLSIL.